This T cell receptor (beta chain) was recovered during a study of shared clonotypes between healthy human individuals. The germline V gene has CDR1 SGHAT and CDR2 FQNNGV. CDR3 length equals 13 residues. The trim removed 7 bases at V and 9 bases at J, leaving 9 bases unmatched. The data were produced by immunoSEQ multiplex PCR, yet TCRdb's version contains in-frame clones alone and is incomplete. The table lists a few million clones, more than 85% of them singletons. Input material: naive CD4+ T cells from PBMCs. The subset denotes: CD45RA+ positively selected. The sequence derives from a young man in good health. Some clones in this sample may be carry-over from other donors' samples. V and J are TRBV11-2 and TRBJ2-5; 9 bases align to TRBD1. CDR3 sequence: CASNKNRDRAQYF. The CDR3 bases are TGTGCCAGCAACAAAAACCGGGACAGGGCCCAGTACTTC. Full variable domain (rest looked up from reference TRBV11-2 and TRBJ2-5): EAGVAQSPRYKIIEKRQSVAFWCNPISGHATLYWYQQILGQGPKLLIQFQNNGVVDDSQLPKDRFSAERLKGVDSTLKIQPAKLEDSAVYLCASNKNRDRAQYFGPGTRLLVL.